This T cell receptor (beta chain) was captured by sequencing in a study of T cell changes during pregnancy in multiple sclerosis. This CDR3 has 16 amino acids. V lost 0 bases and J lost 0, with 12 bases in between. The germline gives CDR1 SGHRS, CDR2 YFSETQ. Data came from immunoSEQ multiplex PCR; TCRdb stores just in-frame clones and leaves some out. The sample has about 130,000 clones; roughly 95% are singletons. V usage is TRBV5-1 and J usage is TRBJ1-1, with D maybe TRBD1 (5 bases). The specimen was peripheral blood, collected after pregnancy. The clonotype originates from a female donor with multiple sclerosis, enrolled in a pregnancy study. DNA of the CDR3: TGCGCCAGCAGCTTGGAGGTGGCAGGGTTGAACACTGAAGCTTTCTTT. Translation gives CASSLEVAGLNTEAFF.